This TCR beta chain was sequenced for a study of T cell changes during pregnancy in multiple sclerosis. The CDR3 is made up of 16 amino acids. Germline V CDR1 and CDR2: KGHSH, LQKENI. V was cut by 2 bases and J by 0 bases, with 12 bases left in between. TCRdb keeps only in-frame clones here, not all; method: immunoSEQ multiplex PCR. This sample has 34,000 or so clones; less than 95% occur once, and the top ten carry 12%. This TCR came from a female donor with multiple sclerosis, enrolled in a pregnancy study. This specimen was CD8+ T cells from peripheral blood mononuclear cells, taken in the first trimester of pregnancy. V usage is TRBV18 and J usage is TRBJ2-3, with D uncertain. The CDR3 bases are TGTGCCAGCTCACCAGCAGATTCTTATAGCACAGATACGCAGTATTTT. Its protein product is CASSPADSYSTDTQYF.